Following are 10 T cell receptor beta chains from one sample sequenced in a study of shared clonotypes between healthy human individuals. Libraries were prepared by immunoSEQ multiplex PCR; TCRdb keeps only in-frame clonotypes and omits some of them. Of 2.3 million or so clones in the sample, 85% to 95% were seen once. Sequencing was performed on naive CD4+ T cells from PBMCs. As to subset: CD45RA+ positively selected. These receptors were obtained from a man aged 18 to 30 in good health. Some clones in this sample may be carry-over from other donors' samples.

In this sample, this clone turned up once. This same CDR3 is encoded by further DNA sequences in the sample. The genes are TRBV5-1 and TRBJ2-5; D is uncertain. This CDR3 is 13 amino acids long. CDR1 is SGHRS, CDR2 YFSETQ, per germline. Trimming stripped 4 bases from V and 1 base from J, with 8 bases between. CDR3 sequence: CASSLVLQETQYF. Written as DNA, the CDR3 is TGCGCCAGCAGCCTAGTGCTCCAAGAGACCCAGTACTTC. The full variable domain, with the rest looked up from reference TRBV5-1 and TRBJ2-5, is KAGVTQTPRYLIKTRGQQVTLSCSPISGHRSVSWYQQTPGQGLQFLFEYFSETQRNKGNFPGRFSGRQFSNSRSEMNVSTLELGDSALYLCASSLVLQETQYFGPGTRLLVL.

The rearrangement uses TRBV6-6 and TRBJ1-3, with D unresolved. V was cut by 4 bases and J by 0 bases, with 4 bases left in between. Germline loops: CDR1 MNHNY, CDR2 SVGAGI (reference sequence). The CDR3 contains 13 residues. CDR3 DNA sequence: TGTGCCAGCAGTTTTTACTCTGGAAACACCATATATTTT. Translation: CASSFYSGNTIYF.

The gene calls are TRBV5-1 and TRBJ1-1; D unclear. The CDR3 covers 15 residues. The V end lost 4 bases, the J end lost 6 bases, and 19 bases lay between the germline ends. Germline CDR1 SGHRS, CDR2 YFSETQ. CDR3 bases: TGCGCCAGCAGCCCGGAACTCCTGGGGTTCCCTGAAGCTTTCTTT. It encodes CASSPELLGFPEAFF.

For this clone: A read error may account for a junction end that differs from germline. The chain uses TRBV6-5 and TRBJ2-7, with 7 bases identical to TRBD2. The CDR3 covers 15 residues. Per germline, CDR1 MNHEY and CDR2 SVGAGI. For the CDR3, the DNA is TGTGCCATCAGTGGGTGGTCTAGCGGTTCCTACGAGCAGTACTTC. It is translated as CAISGWSSGSYEQYF.

This chain connects TRBV9 to TRBJ1-1, with TRBD1 as a possible D gene (6 bases). Germline loops: CDR1 SGDLS, CDR2 YYNGEE. The length of the CDR3 is 14 residues. The V and J ends lost 3 bases and 1 base respectively, with 10 bases between them. CDR3 residues: CASSARGRNTEAFF. The CDR3 DNA is TGTGCCAGCAGCGCGAGGGGGAGGAACACTGAAGCTTTCTTT.

This clone has a single count. The sample contains more than one DNA sequence encoding this CDR3. V and J are TRBV5-1 and TRBJ2-1, with 11 nucleotides matching TRBD2. The J segment lost 6 bases and the V segment lost 0 bases, leaving 2 bases of the junction unmatched. The CDR3 extends over 15 amino acids. CDR1 is SGHRS, CDR2 YFSETQ, per germline. The CDR3 sequence is CASSLGLAGSNEQFF. CDR3 DNA: TGCGCCAGCAGCTTGGGACTAGCGGGGAGCAATGAGCAGTTCTTC.

The chain recombines TRBV27 with TRBJ2-7; D perhaps matches TRBD1 (6 bases). The CDR3 is made up of 14 amino acids. CDR1 is MNHEY, CDR2 SMNVEV, per germline (reference sequence). V was trimmed by 3 bases and J by 4 bases, leaving 13 bases between them. The DNA of the CDR3 is TGTGCCAGCAGTTTGCTGAGGCAGGGGTACGAGCAGTACTTC. Translation gives CASSLLRQGYEQYF.

The V and J genes are TRBV7-8 and TRBJ2-7, with 9 bases that match TRBD2. The CDR3 contains 16 residues. The trim removed 0 bases at V and 5 bases at J, leaving 8 bases unmatched. Per the germline V gene, CDR1 is SGHVS and CDR2 is FQNEAQ. This chain's CDR3 is CASSLARASGTDEQYF. The CDR3 DNA sequence: TGTGCCAGCAGCTTAGCCCGGGCTAGCGGGACGGACGAGCAGTACTTC.

The rearrangement joins TRBV7-6 to TRBJ2-2; D tentatively reads TRBD1 or TRBD2 (5 bases each). CDR3 length equals 17 residues. Per germline, CDR1 SGHVS and CDR2 FNYEAQ. Deletions cut 1 base from V and 1 base from J, with 13 bases between. DNA of the CDR3: TGTGCCAGCAGCTTAGGAGGGGCCAGTGTGAACACCGGGGAGCTGTTTTTT. Its protein is CASSLGGASVNTGELFF.

The CDR3 bases are TGCGCCAGCAGTAACCCGACTGTATACAATGAGCAGTTCTTC. It translates to CASSNPTVYNEQFF. J is TRBJ2-1 and V is TRBV5-1; D is ambiguous. The CDR3 spans 14 residues. The germline gives CDR1 SGHRS, CDR2 YFSETQ. Between the trimmed V and J ends, which lost 5 bases and 4 bases, there was a span of 13 bases.